What follows are 32 T cell receptor beta chains derived from one specimen sequenced in a study of T cells in Graves' hyperthyroidism and ophthalmopathy. TCR beta CDR3 sequences were amplified from RNA transcripts. The HTBI primer set served for first-round RT-PCR of the TCR CDR3. One entry per CDR3 protein, called by TCRdb with MiXCR from the multiplex PCR reads. Altogether some 700,000 distinct CDR3 sequences are present, 15% to 20% being singletons, with the ten largest covering around 15%. Sequenced input: blood. The origin of the receptors is a man between 45 and 60 years old with Graves' hyperthyroidism.

This clonotype was found many times. The gene calls are TRBV7-2 and TRBJ1-5, with D tentatively TRBD1 (5 bases). The CDR3 is 16 amino acids. V shed 1 base and J shed 4 bases, with 14 bases lying between them. Germline-derived CDR1 and CDR2 are SGHTA and FQGNSA. CDR3 residues: CASSLVRAGLNQPQHF. CDR3 DNA: TGTGCCAGCAGCTTAGTTCGCGCAGGGTTGAATCAGCCCCAGCATTTT.

This clonotype has a handful of counts. The chain uses TRBV29-1 and TRBJ2-7; the D gene is possibly TRBD2 (5 bases). CDR3 length equals 12 residues. Trimming removed 4 bases at V and 4 bases at J, with 11 bases between. Germline loops: CDR1 SQVTM, CDR2 ANQGSEA. The CDR3 region is CSVGTGIYEQYF. DNA for the CDR3: TGCAGCGTTGGGACGGGAATATACGAGCAGTACTTC.

In its sample, this clonotype was seen many times. DNA for the CDR3: TGTGCCACCAGCAGGACAACAGGGGTTATCACTGAAGCTTTCTTT. It specifies CATSRTTGVITEAFF. The V call is TRBV15, the J call TRBJ1-1; 7 bases are shared with TRBD1. Germline CDR1 and CDR2: LNHNV and YYDKDF (reference sequence). Trimming removed 3 bases from V and 4 bases from J; junction bases left unmatched: 8. The CDR3 spans 15 residues.

This sequence joins TRBV12-3 or TRBV12-4 and TRBJ1-1, with TRBD1 matching over 10 bases. V lost 6 bases and J lost 1; bases outside the gene matches: 11. The CDR3 covers 17 residues. CDR3 bases: TGTGCCAGCAGACCAGAGACAGGGGGCGCCGGGAACACTGAAGCTTTCTTT. It codes for CASRPETGGAGNTEAFF.

The chain joins TRBV29-1 to TRBJ2-7; D gene unclear. The CDR3 is 12 residues long. Germline V gene data show CDR1 as SQVTM and CDR2 as ANQGSEA. Trimming took 4 bases from V and 2 from J, leaving 9 bases between them. CDR3 residues: CSVGLNTYEQYF. Here the CDR3 DNA reads TGCAGCGTTGGGCTTAATACCTACGAGCAGTACTTC.

The V and J genes are TRBV20-1 and TRBJ1-6, with TRBD1 as a possible D gene (6 bases). This CDR3 region has 17 residues. Germline assignment: CDR1 DFQATT and CDR2 SNEGSKA (reference sequence). V lost 0 bases and J lost 4, with 16 bases in between. This CDR3 reads CSARETGGGAYNSPLHF. Here the CDR3 DNA reads TGCAGTGCTAGAGAAACCGGGGGGGGCGCTTATAATTCACCCCTCCACTTT.

V is TRBV9 and J is TRBJ2-3, with 7 bases matching TRBD1. CDR1 and CDR2 from the germline V gene are SGDLS and YYNGEE. This CDR3 comprises 16 residues. Trimming took 0 bases from V and 4 from J; bases not matched to a gene: 8. CDR3 coding DNA: TGTGCCAGCAGCGTAGATGCCAGGGGGAAGTCAGATACGCAGTATTTT. Amino acid sequence: CASSVDARGKSDTQYF.

The sample holds many counts of this clonotype. The chain joins TRBV6-1 to TRBJ2-7, with 9 bases fitting TRBD2. The V gene's germline CDR1 is MNHNS and CDR2 SASEGT. Trimming cost V 6 bases and J 3 bases; bases outside gene matches: 12. The CDR3 is 16 amino acids. CDR3 DNA sequence: TGTGCCAGCAGGGGACTAGCAGAAGGAAAGTTCTACGAGCAGTACTTC. It encodes CASRGLAEGKFYEQYF.

This clonotype has at least ten counts. The V and J genes are TRBV27 and TRBJ1-5, with D unclear. Per the germline V gene, CDR1 is MNHEY and CDR2 is SMNVEV (reference sequence). V gave up 5 bases and J gave up 5 bases, with 16 bases separating them. The CDR3 sequence is 15 residues long. CDR3 amino acids: CASSQITGWDQPQHF. The CDR3 bases are TGTGCCAGCAGTCAGATTACCGGCTGGGATCAGCCCCAGCATTTT.

On this clonotype itself: Given a much more abundant clone one base away, this may be a read error. The chain is built from TRBV30 and TRBJ2-1; D may match TRBD1 or TRBD2 (5 bases each). The CDR3 is made up of 13 amino acids. Between the trimmed V and J ends, which lost 4 bases and 9 bases, there was a span of 16 bases. Germline CDR1 and CDR2: GTSNPN and SVGIG (reference sequence). The CDR3 DNA reads as TGTGCCTGGATCCCTGTAAGTGGGGGTGAGCAGTTCTTC. Its translation is CAWIPVSGGEQFF.

V and J are TRBV5-1 and TRBJ2-3; D is undetermined. The CDR3 spans 14 residues. Trimming cost V 5 bases and J 1 base, with 11 bases left between them. Germline V gene data show CDR1 as SGHRS and CDR2 as YFSETQ. The CDR3, as DNA: TGCGCCAGCAGAAGTCCCTCTGGCACAGATACGCAGTATTTT. It encodes CASRSPSGTDTQYF.

This clonotype was counted between two and nine times. The chain employs TRBV20-1 and TRBJ2-6; D gene unclear. The germline gives CDR1 DFQATT, CDR2 SNEGSKA (reference sequence). Deletions cut 2 bases from V and 3 bases from J, with 2 bases between. This CDR3 is built from 12 residues. CDR3 nucleotide sequence: TGCAGTGCTAGATTTGGGGCCAACGTCCTGACTTTC. The encoded protein is CSARFGANVLTF.

This clonotype showed up many times. V is TRBV9 and J is TRBJ2-5, with D perhaps matching TRBD1 (6 bases). The CDR3 length is 14 residues. Germline V gives CDR1 SGDLS, CDR2 YYNGEE. The V end was cut by 4 bases, the J end by 1 base, with 11 bases between. The chain's CDR3 is CASSTGQGQETQYF. The CDR3 DNA is TGTGCCAGCAGCACAGGGCAGGGCCAAGAGACCCAGTACTTC.

In its sample, this clonotype was seen many times. The chain has TRBV3-1 and TRBJ1-1, with D tentatively TRBD1 (6 bases). The CDR3 extends over 15 amino acids. CDR1 is LGHDT, CDR2 YNNKEL, per germline (reference sequence). V dropped 4 bases and J dropped 0 bases, with 12 bases sitting between them. Here the CDR3 reads CASSLFGQMNTEAFF. The CDR3 DNA reads TGTGCCAGCAGCCTATTTGGACAGATGAACACTGAAGCTTTCTTT.

This clonotype was observed a handful of times. V and J are TRBV6-2 or TRBV6-3 and TRBJ2-7; D is unresolved. The V gene's germline CDR1 is MNHEY and CDR2 SVGEGT. This CDR3 has 12 amino acids. Trimming cost V 6 bases and J 3 bases, with 9 bases left between them. CDR3: CASSQQDYEQYF. CDR3 bases: TGTGCCAGCAGCCAACAAGACTACGAGCAGTACTTC.

This clonotype has at least ten counts. V is TRBV7-9 and J is TRBJ2-5, with D possibly matching TRBD2 (5 bases). V was pared by 1 base and J by 5 bases, with 14 bases between. Germline V lookup: CDR1 SEHNR, CDR2 FQNEAQ (reference sequence). The CDR3 totals 15 residues. DNA of the CDR3: TGTGCCAGCAGCTTAGGGGCTAGCCCCTGGGAGACCCAGTACTTC. This translates into CASSLGASPWETQYF.

This clonotype has only a few counts. The rearrangement joins TRBV6-2 or TRBV6-3 to TRBJ2-4; the match to TRBD2 covers 7 bases. The CDR3 is 13 amino acids. In germline, CDR1 is MNHEY, CDR2 SVGEGT. Trimming cost V 6 bases and J 8 bases; bases outside gene matches: 7. In DNA, the CDR3 is TGTGCCAGCAGGACGGGAGGCCCGGACATTCAGTACTTC. As protein: CASRTGGPDIQYF.

A word on this clonotype: A much bigger clone sits one base away, suggesting this may be a read error. The chain combines TRBV2 with TRBJ1-2; D call uncertain. This CDR3 region has 12 residues. Trimming stripped 6 bases from V and 11 bases from J, with 16 bases between. Germline V gives CDR1 SNHLY, CDR2 FYNNEI. The CDR3 spells CASSIETRRYTF. DNA for the CDR3: TGTGCCAGCAGCATCGAGACTCGGAGGTACACCTTC.

The table lists this clonotype with many counts. The chain links TRBV10-3 to TRBJ2-2; 10 bases fit TRBD1. With 4 bases clipped from V and 5 bases from J, the junction kept 7 bases outside the gene matches. Germline loops: CDR1 ENHRY, CDR2 SYGVKD. This CDR3 region has 16 residues. CDR3 coding DNA: TGTGCCATCAGTGCCGGGACAGGGGAGAGGACCGGGGAGCTGTTTTTT. This translates into CAISAGTGERTGELFF.

This chain links TRBV27 with TRBJ2-5; 8 bases align to TRBD2. CDR3 size: 14 residues. The V gene's germline CDR1 is MNHEY and CDR2 SMNVEV (reference sequence). With V trimmed by 7 bases and J by 5 bases, 9 bases remained unmatched. This CDR3 is CASNYGTSWETQYF. CDR3 sequence (DNA): TGTGCCAGCAATTATGGGACTAGTTGGGAGACCCAGTACTTC.

This clonotype was seen repeatedly, ten times or more. CDR3 coding DNA: TGTGCCAGCAGCCAAGGGACAGGGAGAACTGAAGCTTTCTTT. Amino acids: CASSQGTGRTEAFF. The chain is built from TRBV3-2 and TRBJ1-1; the listed D gene, TRBD1, was not tested against the DNA. TRBV3-2 is deemed a pseudogene. The CDR3 contains 14 residues.

This clonotype was seen only once. The rearrangement links TRBV4-1 to TRBJ2-5; D call uncertain. Trimming took 3 bases from V and 7 from J, leaving 15 bases between them. There are 14 residues in the CDR3. Germline V gives CDR1 MGHRA, CDR2 YSYEKL. CDR3 DNA: TGCGCCAGCAGCCATCACAACTTAAAAGGGACCCAGTACTTC. Translated, it gives CASSHHNLKGTQYF.

This clonotype was picked up many times. The gene calls are TRBV30 and TRBJ2-1, with D tentatively TRBD2 (5 bases). The V end was cut by 4 bases, the J end by 8 bases, with 9 bases between. The CDR3 is made up of 11 amino acids. The germline V gene encodes CDR1 GTSNPN and CDR2 SVGIG (reference sequence). In nucleotides, the CDR3 is TGTGCCTGGACTTGGGGAGATGAGCAGTTCTTC. This codes for CAWTWGDEQFF. Using reference TRBV30 and TRBJ2-1 for the parts outside the CDR3, the full variable domain is SQTIHQWPATLVQPVGSPLSLECTVEGTSNPNLYWYRQAAGRGLQLLFYSVGIGQISSEVPQNLSASRPQDRQFILSSKKLLLSDSGFYLCAWTWGDEQFFGPGTRLTVL.

J is TRBJ2-2 and V is TRBV18, with 8 bases matching TRBD2. V trimming: 2 bases; J trimming: 6 bases; junction bases outside the gene matches: 8. The CDR3 extends over 16 amino acids. CDR1 is KGHSH and CDR2 is LQKENI in the germline V gene. The CDR3 loop is CASSPNFEREPGELFF. The CDR3 DNA is TGTGCCAGCTCACCAAATTTCGAGCGGGAGCCCGGGGAGCTGTTTTTT. The whole variable domain, filled in from reference TRBV18 and TRBJ2-2, reads NAGVMQNPRHLVRRRGQEARLRCSPMKGHSHVYWYRQLPEEGLKFMVYLQKENIIDESGMPKERFSAEFPKEGPSILRIQQVVRGDSAAYFCASSPNFEREPGELFFGEGSRLTVL.

The chain links TRBV5-1 to TRBJ1-6; perhaps TRBD1 as D (6 bases). CDR3 length: 15 amino acids. The germline gives CDR1 SGHRS, CDR2 YFSETQ. Trimming took 0 bases from V and 8 from J, leaving 12 bases between them. The CDR3: CASSLDLDSYSPLHF. The CDR3 DNA is TGCGCCAGCAGCTTGGACCTGGACAGCTATTCACCCCTCCACTTT.

This clonotype was seen many times. The J gene is TRBJ2-7, the V gene TRBV28; no reliable D call. Trimming took off 3 bases at V and 0 bases at J, with 6 bases between the two ends. The CDR3 is 13 residues long. Germline values: CDR1 MDHEN, CDR2 SYDVKM. The CDR3 region is CASSFHGSYEQYF. Written as DNA, the CDR3 is TGTGCCAGCAGTTTTCACGGCTCCTACGAGCAGTACTTC.

This clonotype was seen at least ten times. The CDR3 coding sequence is TGTGCCAGCAGCCCCCGGACAGGGAGGTACTATGGCTACACCTTC. It is translated as CASSPRTGRYYGYTF. The chain has TRBV7-6 and TRBJ1-2; 8 bases are a match to TRBD1. This CDR3 region has 15 residues. The germline gives CDR1 SGHVS, CDR2 FNYEAQ. Trimming removed 5 bases from V and 3 bases from J; junction bases left unmatched: 8.

About this clonotype itself: It may be a read error: a sequence one base away is much more abundant. The chain couples TRBV5-4 to TRBJ1-1, with D uncertain. This CDR3 is built from 15 residues. The V gene lost 2 bases and the J gene lost 7 bases, with 18 bases spanning the gap. CDR1 and CDR2 from the germline V gene are SGHNT and YYREEE (reference sequence). For the CDR3, the DNA is TGTGCCAGCAGCTTTTCACCCCCGTTCTACATTGAAGCTTTCTTT. Amino acid sequence: CASSFSPPFYIEAFF.

The table lists this clonotype with many counts. This chain connects TRBV12-3 or TRBV12-4 to TRBJ1-5, with a tentative D call TRBD1 (6 bases). Trimming took 6 bases from V and 0 from J, leaving 21 bases between them. CDR3 size: 18 residues. DNA for the CDR3: TGTGCCAGCAGCCCCAGGGGCCGCGAAAGCGATAGCAATCAGCCCCAGCATTTT. It translates to CASSPRGRESDSNQPQHF.

The CDR3 region is CASSQGTSGKFRYEQYF. For the CDR3, the DNA is TGCGCCAGCAGCCAGGGGACTAGCGGGAAGTTTAGGTACGAGCAGTACTTC. This sequence joins TRBV4-3 and TRBJ2-7; 13 positions agree with TRBD2. Germline V gene lookup returns CDR1 LGHNA and CDR2 YSLEER. V trimming: 3 bases; J trimming: 4 bases; junction bases outside the gene matches: 9. The CDR3 totals 17 residues.

This clonotype came up a few times. The rearrangement links TRBV2 to TRBJ2-7, with 8 bases that match TRBD1. Trimming removed 5 bases from V and 1 base from J; junction bases left unmatched: 4. CDR1 and CDR2 (germline): SNHLY, FYNNEI. The CDR3 has 14 residues. The CDR3 protein is CASSWDRLSYEQYF. Here the CDR3 DNA reads TGTGCCAGCAGTTGGGACAGGCTTTCCTACGAGCAGTACTTC.

At least ten counts were recorded for this clonotype. The chain uses TRBV13 and TRBJ2-2, with a tentative D call TRBD1 (5 bases). Trimming left V 5 bases short and J 6 bases short, with 10 bases between. Germline CDR1 reads PRHDT; CDR2 reads FYEKMQ (reference sequence). The CDR3 is 13 residues long. DNA for the CDR3: TGTGCCAGCAGCCAGGGCGAGGCCGGGGAGCTGTTTTTT. It is translated as CASSQGEAGELFF.